Shown below are 5 T cell receptor beta chains from a single sample sequenced in a study of blood T cell repertoires in COVID-19. Assay: immunoSEQ multiplex PCR; the TCRdb copy retains only in-frame clones and omits some. The data hold roughly 410,000 clones, with 89% observed a single time. The material sequenced was peripheral blood. These receptor sequences come from a man in his forties or fifties with acute or convalescent COVID-19.

The CDR3 coding sequence is TGTGCCAGCCCCATACCCGCGGCCATGAACACTGAAGCTTTCTTT. Translation gives CASPIPAAMNTEAFF. V is TRBV6-5 and J is TRBJ1-1; no firm D call. The germline gives CDR1 MNHEY, CDR2 SVGAGI. CDR3 length equals 15 residues. With 8 bases removed from V and 0 bases from J, the gap between germline ends came to 16 bases.

The table lists this clone with a few counts. The rearrangement links TRBV11-3 to TRBJ2-4; D is uncertain. The V and J ends lost 5 bases and 7 bases respectively, with 12 bases between them. The CDR3 has 13 residues. The germline V gene has CDR1 SGHNT and CDR2 YENEEA. The CDR3 DNA follows: TGTGCCAGCAGCCTCGGTGCGCGGAACATTCAGTACTTC. This translates into CASSLGARNIQYF.

The CDR3 protein is CASSQDYGAGVLSGEQFF. CDR3 in DNA: TGCGCCAGCAGCCAAGATTATGGAGCGGGAGTTTTATCGGGTGAGCAGTTCTTC. The chain couples TRBV4-1 to TRBJ2-1; 8 bases agree with TRBD2. Germline CDR1 reads MGHRA; CDR2 reads YSYEKL. The length of the CDR3 is 18 residues. Trimming at V came to 0 bases and at J to 9 bases, leaving 16 bases not matched to a gene.

The chain employs TRBV29-1 and TRBJ2-7; 8 nucleotides align to TRBD2. This CDR3 spans 13 amino acids. Losses at the gene ends were 6 bases for V and 1 base for J; bases not matched to a gene: 5. From germline, CDR1 is SQVTM and CDR2 ANQGSEA. For the CDR3, the DNA is TGCAGCGTCCGGGGGGGCGCGTCCTACGAGCAGTACTTC. Its translation is CSVRGGASYEQYF.

The chain recombines TRBV4-1 with TRBJ1-4; 7 positions agree with TRBD1. This CDR3 spans 17 amino acids. CDR1 and CDR2 from the germline V gene are MGHRA and YSYEKL. Losses at the gene ends were 1 base for V and 6 bases for J; bases not matched to a gene: 11. The DNA for the CDR3 is TGCGCCAGCAGCCAAGCGGCGGAAAACAGGGGTTATGAAAAACTGTTTTTT. This encodes CASSQAAENRGYEKLFF.